This is a list of T cell receptor beta chains from one sample in a study of T cells in Graves' hyperthyroidism and ophthalmopathy. TCRdb independently ran MiXCR on the multiplex PCR reads; one entry per CDR3 protein. The data show nearly 600,000 distinct CDR3 sequences, about 15% seen once. Sequencing input: blood. The receptor set was obtained from a woman in her 30s with Graves' hyperthyroidism that later progressed to Graves' ophthalmopathy. CDR3s include the opening cysteine and the closing phenylalanine or tryptophan. The D gene is left open where the match is weak. Size values are once, few and many counts, or a class for expanded clones, and some rows have none.

many | 11 | . | TRBJ1-1 | TRBV14 | TGTGCCAGTAGGATGTGGGGTGAAGCTTTCTTT | CASRMWGEAFF
. | 14 | TRBD1 | TRBJ2-7 | TRBV7-9 | TGTGCCAGCAGCTTAGTCGACAGGGCCTACGAGCAGTACTTC | CASSLVDRAYEQYF
few | 14 | . | TRBJ2-1 | TRBV9 | TGTGCCAGCAGCGACCATGGGGAGGTAGGTGAGCAGTTCTTC | CASSDHGEVGEQFF
. | 16 | . | TRBJ2-5 | TRBV18 | TGTGCCAGCTCACCCTCGGGATGGGGCGGAGAAGAGACCCAGTACTTC | CASSPSGWGGEETQYF
few | 15 | . | TRBJ1-4 | TRBV19 | TGTGCCAGTAGAAAAACAGGAGAGTGGCATGAAAAACTGTTTTTT | CASRKTGEWHEKLFF
few | 14 | . | TRBJ2-5 | TRBV5-4 | TGTGCCAGCAGCCCGGACTACAGTTTAGGGACCCAGTACTTC | CASSPDYSLGTQYF
many | 14 | . | TRBJ1-1 | TRBV7-2 | TGTGCCAGCAGCTATAGGGCGACAGACTCGCCAGCTTTCTTT | CASSYRATDSPAFF
many | 16 | . | TRBJ1-5 | TRBV20-1 | TGCAGTGCTACTGAGGGGAGCTCTCATAGCAATCAGCCCCAGCATTTT | CSATEGSSHSNQPQHF
few | 11 | . | TRBJ2-1 | TRBV10-3 | TGTGCCATCGGTTCCTACAATGAGCAGTTCTTC | CAIGSYNEQFF
many | 17 | . | TRBJ2-7 | TRBV7-8 | TGTGCCAGCAGCTTAGGAACGTGGACAGAATTACCCTACGAGCAGTACTTC | CASSLGTWTELPYEQYF
many | 12 | . | TRBJ1-2 | TRBV30 | TGTGCCTGGAGTGTAAGGCTCTATGGCTACACCTTC | CAWSVRLYGYTF
few | 14 | . | TRBJ1-1 | TRBV2 | TGTGCCAGCAGTCAATCTTACAGGAACACTGAAGCTTTCTTT | CASSQSYRNTEAFF
many | 18 | TRBD1 | TRBJ2-2 | TRBV6-2/TRBV6-3 | TGTGCCAGCAGTTACCCTGGACAGGGGGCGCGGTACACCGGGGAGCTGTTTTTT | CASSYPGQGARYTGELFF
many | 13 | . | TRBJ1-2 | TRBV7-8 | TGTGCCAGCAGCTTAATGGCAGGGGCTGGCTACACCTTC | CASSLMAGAGYTF
. | 14 | . | TRBJ2-5 | TRBV20-1 | TGCAGTGCTAGATCGGACAATTACCAAGAGACCCAGTACTTC | CSARSDNYQETQYF
many | 14 | TRBD2 | TRBJ2-2 | TRBV3-1 | TGTGCCAGCAGCCCACTTGGGGGGGCCGGGGAGCTGTTTTTT | CASSPLGGAGELFF
many | 16 | TRBD2 | TRBJ2-7 | TRBV28 | TGTGCCAGCAGTCCACCCCTGGCGGGAGGTAGATACGAGCAGTACTTC | CASSPPLAGGRYEQYF
many | 14 | TRBD1 | TRBJ1-1 | TRBV12-5 | TGTGCTAGTGGTCCCGACAGGGCGAACACTGAAGCTTTCTTT | CASGPDRANTEAFF
many | 14 | TRBD2 | TRBJ2-2 | TRBV6-1 | TGTGCCAGCACTGCGGGAGGCGGGTACCGGGAGCTGTTTTTT | CASTAGGGYRELFF
many | 12 | . | TRBJ1-2 | TRBV12-3/TRBV12-4 | TGTGCCAGCAGAAAAGGGGACTATGGCTACACCTTC | CASRKGDYGYTF
many | 15 | . | TRBJ2-7 | TRBV28 | TGTGCCAGCAGAGACCAGGCCGGGGAAACCTACGAGCAGTACTTC | CASRDQAGETYEQYF
many | 12 | . | TRBJ2-1 | TRBV20-1 | TGCAGTGCTAGAGATGGTAGCTGGGAGCAGTTCTTC | CSARDGSWEQFF
many | 13 | . | TRBJ1-2 | TRBV25-1 | TGTGCCAGCAGTGGGGGGTTGCTCTATGGCTACACCTTC | CASSGGLLYGYTF
few | 15 | TRBD1 | TRBJ1-6 | TRBV6-1 | TGTGCCAGCAGTGTCGGGACAGGGGGTAATTCACCCCTCCACTTT | CASSVGTGGNSPLHF
. | 16 | . | TRBJ2-7 | TRBV6-1 | TGTGCCAGCAGTGTACAAGCCGGGCCCCCCCGCCACGAGCAGTACTTC | CASSVQAGPPRHEQYF
many | 11 | . | TRBJ1-2 | TRBV30 | TGTGCCTGGAGTGTGGACTCAGGCTACACCTTC | CAWSVDSGYTF
many | 20 | TRBD2 | TRBJ2-7 | TRBV11-2 | TGTGCCAGCAGCCTCACTTTTGCGGCTAGCGGGAGGGCTTCCGCCGGCGAGCAGTACTTC | CASSLTFAASGRASAGEQYF